Sequencing of this TCR beta chain was carried out in a study of post-analysis software for immune sequencing data. Study-wide context: Both relapsing-remitting and secondary progressive multiple sclerosis featured among the disease courses, as did progressive-relapsing multiple sclerosis. Broader study findings: Multiple sclerosis patients had significantly lower normalized Chao1 diversity than controls. A handful of TRBV segments occurring more often in patients than controls included TRBV5-6, TRBV5-1 and TRBV20-1.

In germline, CDR1 is SGHAT, CDR2 FQNNGV. This CDR3 region has 17 residues. Trimming removed 1 base at V and 0 bases at J, with 13 bases between. Prepared libraries of TCR beta cDNA carried unique molecular identifiers. TCRdb analysed the PCR reads with MiXCR anew, one entry per CDR3 protein. The sample records around 710,000 distinct CDR3 sequences, around 42% being singletons. As regards this clonotype: The antigen is unknown.

This TCR was recovered from a girl aged 5-17 years with multiple sclerosis. The specimen was blood. This rearrangement joins TRBV11-2 to TRBJ2-4; D is uncertain. The CDR3 here is CASSLVASTLAKNIQYF. CDR3 sequence (DNA): TGTGCCAGCAGCTTAGTCGCATCTACTCTAGCCAAAAACATTCAGTACTTC.